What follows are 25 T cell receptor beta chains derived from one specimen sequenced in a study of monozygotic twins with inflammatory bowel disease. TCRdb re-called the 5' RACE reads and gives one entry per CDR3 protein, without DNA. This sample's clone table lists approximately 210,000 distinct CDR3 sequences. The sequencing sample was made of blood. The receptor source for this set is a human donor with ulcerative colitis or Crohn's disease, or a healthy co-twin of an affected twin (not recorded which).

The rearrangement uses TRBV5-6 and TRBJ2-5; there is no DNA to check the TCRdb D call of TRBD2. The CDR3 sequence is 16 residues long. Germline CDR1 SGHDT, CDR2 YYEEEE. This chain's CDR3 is CASSFPLAGPQETQYF.

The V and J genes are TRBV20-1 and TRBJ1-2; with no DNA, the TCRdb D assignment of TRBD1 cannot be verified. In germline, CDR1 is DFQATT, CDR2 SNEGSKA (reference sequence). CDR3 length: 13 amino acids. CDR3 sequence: CSANRGSYYGYTF.

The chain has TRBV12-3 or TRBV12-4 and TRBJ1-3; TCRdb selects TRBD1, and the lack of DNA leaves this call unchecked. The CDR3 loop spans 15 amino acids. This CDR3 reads CASRSSGGVGNTIYF.

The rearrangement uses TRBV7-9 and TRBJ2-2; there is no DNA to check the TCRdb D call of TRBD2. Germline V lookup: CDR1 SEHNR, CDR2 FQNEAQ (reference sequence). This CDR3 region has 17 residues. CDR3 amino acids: CASSSSYSGRNTGELFF.

The CDR3 is CASSQEILAPNEQFF. J is TRBJ2-1 and V is TRBV4-1; TCRdb's D gene call, TRBD1, goes unchecked for lack of DNA. The CDR3 is 15 amino acids. Germline-derived CDR1 and CDR2 are MGHRA and YSYEKL.

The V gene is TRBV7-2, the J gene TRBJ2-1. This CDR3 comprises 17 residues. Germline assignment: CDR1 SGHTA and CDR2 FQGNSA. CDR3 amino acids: CASSSSGSRGLYNEQFF.

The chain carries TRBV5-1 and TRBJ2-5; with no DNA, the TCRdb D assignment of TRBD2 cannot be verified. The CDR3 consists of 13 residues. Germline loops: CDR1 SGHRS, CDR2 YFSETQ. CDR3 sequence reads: CASSKDSPETQYF.

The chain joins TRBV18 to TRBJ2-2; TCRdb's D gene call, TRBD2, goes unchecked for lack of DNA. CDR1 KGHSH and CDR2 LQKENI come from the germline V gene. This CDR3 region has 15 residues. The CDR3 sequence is CANPVTSADTGELFF.

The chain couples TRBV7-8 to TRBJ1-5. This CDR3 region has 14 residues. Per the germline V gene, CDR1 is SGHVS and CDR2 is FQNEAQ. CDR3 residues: CASSFSLLNQPQHF.

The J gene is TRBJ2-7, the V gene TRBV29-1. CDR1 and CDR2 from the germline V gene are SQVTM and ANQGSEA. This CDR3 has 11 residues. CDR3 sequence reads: CSVSSVDEQYF.

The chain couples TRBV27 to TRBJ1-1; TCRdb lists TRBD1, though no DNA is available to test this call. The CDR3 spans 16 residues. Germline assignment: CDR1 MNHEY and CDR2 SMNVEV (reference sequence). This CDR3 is CASSPGTAWGSTEAFF.

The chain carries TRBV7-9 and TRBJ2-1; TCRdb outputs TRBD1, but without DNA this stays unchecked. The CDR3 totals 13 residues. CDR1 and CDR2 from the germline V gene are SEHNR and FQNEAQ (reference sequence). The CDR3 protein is CASTDRGGHEQFF.

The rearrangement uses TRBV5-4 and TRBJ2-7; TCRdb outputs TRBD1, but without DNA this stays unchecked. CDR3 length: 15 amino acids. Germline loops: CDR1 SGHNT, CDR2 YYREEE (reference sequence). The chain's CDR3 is CASSLGSGWSDEQYF. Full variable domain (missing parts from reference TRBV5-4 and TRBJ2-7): ETGVTQSPTHLIKTRGQQVTLRCSSQSGHNTVSWYQQALGQGPQFIFQYYREEENGRGNFPPRFSGLQFPNYSSELNVNALELDDSALYLCASSLGSGWSDEQYFGPGTRLTVT.

This CDR3 reads CASSQQGSVTEAFF. The rearrangement joins TRBV11-1 to TRBJ1-1; absent DNA, TCRdb's TRBD1 call cannot be checked. The CDR3 covers 14 residues. Germline CDR1 is SGHAT and CDR2 is FQDESV (reference sequence).

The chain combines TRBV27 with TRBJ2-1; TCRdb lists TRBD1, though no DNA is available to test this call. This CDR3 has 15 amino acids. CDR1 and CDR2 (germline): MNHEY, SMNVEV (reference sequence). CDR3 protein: CASSFRQDWGNEQFF.

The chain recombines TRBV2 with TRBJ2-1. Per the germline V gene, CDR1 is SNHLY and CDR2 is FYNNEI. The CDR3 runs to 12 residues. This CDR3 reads CASSEKKYEQFF.

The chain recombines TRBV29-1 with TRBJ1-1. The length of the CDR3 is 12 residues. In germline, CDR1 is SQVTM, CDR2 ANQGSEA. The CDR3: CSGEGSNTEAFF.

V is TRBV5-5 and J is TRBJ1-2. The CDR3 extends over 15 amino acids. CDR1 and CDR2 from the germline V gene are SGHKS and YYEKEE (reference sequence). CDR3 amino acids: CASSLESGRDYGYTF. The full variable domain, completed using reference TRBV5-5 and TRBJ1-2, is DAGVTQSPTHLIKTRGQQVTLRCSPISGHKSVSWYQQVLGQGPQFIFQYYEKEERGRGNFPDRFSARQFPNYSSELNVNALLLGDSALYLCASSLESGRDYGYTFGSGTRLTVV.

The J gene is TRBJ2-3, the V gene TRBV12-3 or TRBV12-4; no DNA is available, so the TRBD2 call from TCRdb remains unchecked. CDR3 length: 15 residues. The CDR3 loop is CASTLGSGGTDTQYF.

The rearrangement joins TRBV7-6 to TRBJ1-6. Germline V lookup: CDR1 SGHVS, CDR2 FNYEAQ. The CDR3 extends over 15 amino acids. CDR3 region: CASSYSGGSNSPLHF.

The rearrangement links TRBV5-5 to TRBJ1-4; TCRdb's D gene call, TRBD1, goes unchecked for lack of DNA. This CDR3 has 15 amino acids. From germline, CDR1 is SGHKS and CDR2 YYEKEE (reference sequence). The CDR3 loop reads CASSLNPGQRGKLFF.

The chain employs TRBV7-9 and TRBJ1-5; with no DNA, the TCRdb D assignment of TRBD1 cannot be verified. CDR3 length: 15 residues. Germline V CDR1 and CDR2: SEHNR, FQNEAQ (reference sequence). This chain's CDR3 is CASSPDRVGAQPQHF.

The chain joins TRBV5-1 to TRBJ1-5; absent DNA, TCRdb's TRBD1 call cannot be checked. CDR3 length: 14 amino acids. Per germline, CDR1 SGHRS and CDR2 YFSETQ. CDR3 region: CASSFDSLNQPQHF.

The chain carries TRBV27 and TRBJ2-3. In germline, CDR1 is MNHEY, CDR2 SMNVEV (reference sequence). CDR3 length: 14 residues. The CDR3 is CASSLQVDEDTQYF.

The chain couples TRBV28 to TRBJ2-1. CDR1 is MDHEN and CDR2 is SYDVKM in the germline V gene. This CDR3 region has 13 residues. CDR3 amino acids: CASSNVRGAKQFF.